The following is a T cell receptor beta chain sequence with its context. The sample comes from a study of blood T cell repertoires in COVID-19. Original methodology: Counts of nucleated cells, estimated from reference gene primer amplification, were obtained. Assay: immunoSEQ multiplex PCR; the TCRdb copy retains only in-frame clones and omits some. V, J and clone size are those of that table, while D and trimming were read from the DNA. Of 470,000 or so clones detected, about 89% appear once; the ten largest clones hold about 4.3%. The CDR3 has 14 amino acids. V was cut by 3 bases and J by 5 bases, with 14 bases left in between. Germline V gene data show CDR1 as SGHRS and CDR2 as YFSETQ.

The rearrangement uses TRBV5-1 and TRBJ1-1; a possible D gene is TRBD1 (5 bases). Sequencing was performed on peripheral blood. The sequence derives from a young woman with acute or convalescent COVID-19. The chain's CDR3 is CASSSRVGATEAFF. As DNA, the CDR3 is TGCGCCAGCAGCTCAAGGGTTGGGGCGACTGAAGCTTTCTTT.